This TCR beta chain derives from a study of long-term antiretroviral therapy in people with HIV. Whole-study context: Of all samples, the earliest predate the 2015 immediate-ART recommendation by about a decade.

Runs used v3.0 of the immunoSEQ assay and were done at survey level. The assay was immunoSEQ multiplex PCR, and TCRdb's table has in-frame clones only and misses some. Altogether roughly 18,000 clones are present, 90% to 95% being singletons, with the ten largest covering 9.5% to 10%. General study findings and limits: No data on ART adherence, viral resistance or therapy changes.

This CDR3 contains 14 residues. The V end lost 2 bases, the J end lost 2 bases, and 10 bases lay between the germline ends. Per germline, CDR1 SNHLY and CDR2 FYNNEI. Regarding this clone: Its specificity is unknown.

The material was unsorted PBMCs, obtained 3 years after starting antiretroviral therapy. This receptor was taken from a man aged 50-60 years with HIV. The gene calls are TRBV2 and TRBJ2-7, with D perhaps assigned TRBD1 or TRBD2 (5 bases each). The CDR3 is CASSELPGPYEQYF. The CDR3 nucleotides read TGTGCCAGCAGTGAACTCCCGGGGCCCTACGAGCAGTACTTC.